The present T cell receptor (beta chain) was sequenced within a study of blood T cells in healthy people across ages. Study-level points and caveats: In long-lived donors, naive CD4+ cell counts and diversity exceeded those of aged donors. Strong correlation linked observed beta diversity and percent naive T cells.

A remark on this clonotype: What it recognizes is unknown.

Together with a sample-barcoded 5' primer, a J-beta primer mix was included in a second PCR lasting roughly 7 to 11 cycles. MiXCR, run by TCRdb on the 5' RACE reads, gives a single entry per CDR3 protein. The table includes around 780,000 distinct CDR3 sequences, more than 25% detected once. The germline V gene encodes CDR1 SGHAT and CDR2 FQNNGV. The CDR3 runs 14 residues. The V and J ends lost 4 bases and 5 bases, in that order; junction bases with no gene match: 7. These data were likewise used in another study, on T cells of mothers and their children.

The V call is TRBV11-2, the J call TRBJ2-5; 7 bases line up with TRBD2. This sequence was found in a boy between 10 and 17 years old in good health. The specimen was blood. The CDR3 protein is CASSYGGSGETQYF. CDR3 DNA: TGTGCCAGCAGCTACGGGGGGAGTGGGGAGACCCAGTACTTC.